This is a list of T cell receptor beta chains from one sample in a study of T cells in Graves' hyperthyroidism and ophthalmopathy. TCRdb reprocessed the multiplex PCR reads via MiXCR and lists one record per CDR3 protein. The table includes hundreds of thousands of distinct CDR3 sequences, 40% to 55% detected once. Sequenced: peripheral blood or thyroid tissue (not recorded which). The receptors originated from a woman aged 18-29 years with Graves' hyperthyroidism. CDR3s include the opening cysteine and the closing phenylalanine or tryptophan. The order of the fields is clone size, V gene, D gene, J gene, CDR3 protein, CDR3 DNA. D genes are given only for firm matches. Clone size appears in some rows only: once, few, many, or a class for an expanded clone.

clone_size: .; v_call: TRBV20-1; d_call: TRBD2; j_call: TRBJ2-5; cdr3_aa: CSASRAAGAGETQYF; cdr3_nt: TGCAGTGCCTCTCGGGCCGCGGGAGCTGGGGAGACCCAGTACTTC
clone_size: .; v_call: TRBV29-1; d_call: .; j_call: TRBJ2-5; cdr3_aa: CSHPRSETQYF; cdr3_nt: TGCAGCCATCCGCGGTCAGAGACCCAGTACTTC
clone_size: .; v_call: TRBV10-3; d_call: .; j_call: TRBJ1-4; cdr3_aa: CASSPSGTSEKLFF; cdr3_nt: TGTGCCAGCAGTCCCTCCGGGACATCGGAAAAACTGTTTTTT
clone_size: .; v_call: TRBV7-3; d_call: TRBD2; j_call: TRBJ2-5; cdr3_aa: CASSREGIQETQYF; cdr3_nt: TGTGCCAGCAGCCGGGAGGGCATACAAGAGACCCAGTACTTC
clone_size: many; v_call: TRBV29-1; d_call: .; j_call: TRBJ2-7; cdr3_aa: CSVEVGHPDYEQYF; cdr3_nt: TGCAGCGTTGAAGTGGGACACCCCGACTACGAGCAGTACTTC
clone_size: .; v_call: TRBV6-5; d_call: .; j_call: TRBJ1-2; cdr3_aa: CASSYSGQINYGYTF; cdr3_nt: TGTGCCAGCAGTTACTCGGGCCAGATCAACTATGGCTACACCTTC
clone_size: few; v_call: TRBV29-1; d_call: .; j_call: TRBJ2-2; cdr3_aa: CSVVKGSGELFF; cdr3_nt: TGCAGCGTTGTCAAGGGATCCGGGGAGCTGTTTTTT
clone_size: few; v_call: TRBV7-3; d_call: TRBD2; j_call: TRBJ2-7; cdr3_aa: CASSVIGISGCPYEQYF; cdr3_nt: TGTGCCAGCAGCGTTATAGGCATTAGCGGGTGTCCCTACGAGCAGTACTTC
clone_size: .; v_call: TRBV10-3; d_call: .; j_call: TRBJ2-7; cdr3_aa: CASTRDVSSYEQYF; cdr3_nt: TGTGCCAGTACCCGGGACGTGAGCTCCTACGAGCAGTACTTC
clone_size: .; v_call: TRBV7-8; d_call: TRBD2; j_call: TRBJ2-7; cdr3_aa: CASSFGLSALADEQYF; cdr3_nt: TGTGCCAGCAGCTTCGGTTTAAGCGCTCTAGCGGACGAGCAGTACTTC
clone_size: many; v_call: TRBV25-1; d_call: TRBD1; j_call: TRBJ1-2; cdr3_aa: CASIPQGDGGYTF; cdr3_nt: TGTGCCAGCATCCCACAGGGGGACGGTGGCTACACCTTC
clone_size: .; v_call: TRBV4-1; d_call: .; j_call: TRBJ2-5; cdr3_aa: CASSPKRWETQYF; cdr3_nt: TGCGCCAGCAGCCCTAAAAGATGGGAGACCCAGTACTTC
clone_size: .; v_call: TRBV25-1; d_call: .; j_call: TRBJ1-1; cdr3_aa: CASSEGQMNTGAFF; cdr3_nt: TGTGCCAGCAGTGAAGGACAGATGAACACTGGAGCTTTCTTT
clone_size: many; v_call: TRBV7-3; d_call: .; j_call: TRBJ1-1; cdr3_aa: CATAGDPTNTEAFF; cdr3_nt: TGTGCCACCGCGGGGGACCCTACGAACACTGAAGCTTTCTTT
clone_size: .; v_call: TRBV29-1; d_call: TRBD1; j_call: TRBJ1-2; cdr3_aa: CSASGTGKDYGYTF; cdr3_nt: TGCAGTGCTTCCGGGACAGGGAAAGACTATGGCTACACCTTC
clone_size: few; v_call: TRBV2; d_call: TRBD1; j_call: TRBJ1-5; cdr3_aa: CASSLTGGIYQPQHF; cdr3_nt: TGTGCCAGTAGTCTGACAGGGGGGATTTATCAGCCCCAGCATTTT
clone_size: .; v_call: TRBV7-7; d_call: TRBD2; j_call: TRBJ2-7; cdr3_aa: CASGSGSSYEQYF; cdr3_nt: TGTGCCAGCGGCAGCGGGAGCTCCTACGAGCAGTACTTC
clone_size: .; v_call: TRBV5-1; d_call: .; j_call: TRBJ2-6; cdr3_aa: CASSFSPLWSANVLTF; cdr3_nt: TGCGCCAGCAGCTTTTCGCCGCTCTGGTCGGCCAACGTCCTGACTTTC
clone_size: few; v_call: TRBV19; d_call: .; j_call: TRBJ1-1; cdr3_aa: CASSASWNTEAFF; cdr3_nt: TGTGCCAGCTCCGCCTCATGGAACACTGAAGCTTTCTTT
clone_size: .; v_call: TRBV6-5; d_call: TRBD1; j_call: TRBJ2-7; cdr3_aa: CASSYRGQYEQYF; cdr3_nt: TGTGCCAGCAGTTACAGGGGGCAATACGAGCAGTACTTC
clone_size: few; v_call: TRBV24-1; d_call: .; j_call: TRBJ2-1; cdr3_aa: CATSDRGQGEQFF; cdr3_nt: TGTGCCACCAGTGACCGGGGGCAGGGTGAGCAGTTCTTC
clone_size: many; v_call: TRBV29-1; d_call: .; j_call: TRBJ1-4; cdr3_aa: CSVGGTTTNEKLFF; cdr3_nt: TGCAGCGTTGGGGGGACGACAACTAATGAAAAACTGTTTTTT
clone_size: .; v_call: TRBV10-3; d_call: TRBD2; j_call: TRBJ2-6; cdr3_aa: CAIRGVAGGGANVLTF; cdr3_nt: TGTGCCATCAGAGGAGTAGCGGGAGGTGGGGCCAACGTCCTGACTTTC
clone_size: many; v_call: TRBV2; d_call: .; j_call: TRBJ1-5; cdr3_aa: CASSEALLAIGQPQHF; cdr3_nt: TGTGCCAGCAGTGAAGCGCTTCTGGCAATCGGGCAGCCCCAGCATTTT